The clone carrying this T cell receptor (beta chain) showed up just once. Method: immunoSEQ multiplex PCR; TCRdb's copy keeps in-frame clones and lacks some. In the table there are about 210,000 clones, roughly 85% of which are singletons. This entry comes from a study of blood T cell repertoires in COVID-19. Study-wide background: Both acute and convalescent COVID-19 samples were obtained from the United States, Italy and Spain. In each case, the material was cDNA or gDNA derived from T cells, B-cell-depleted T cells, or PBMCs.

CDR3 length equals 15 residues. The germline V gene encodes CDR1 MNHEY and CDR2 SMNVEV (reference sequence). The trim removed 4 bases at V and 1 base at J, leaving 7 bases unmatched. This sequence originates from a woman in her sixties or seventies with COVID-19, enrolled during active disease. Specimen: peripheral blood. V and J are TRBV27 and TRBJ2-7; 7 bases are shared with TRBD1. This CDR3 reads CASSYWGQKSYEQYF. Written as DNA, the CDR3 is TGTGCCAGCAGTTATTGGGGACAGAAGTCCTACGAGCAGTACTTC.